This entry features one T cell receptor beta chain sequence. Clones were sequenced by immunoSEQ multiplex PCR, and TCRdb holds only the in-frame ones, with some missing. Counted here are 2 million to 2.5 million clones, approximately 93% occurring once; the ten biggest clones make up about 0.41%. The data originate from a study of shared clonotypes between healthy human individuals. The CDR3 loop spans 15 amino acids. CDR1 is MGHDK and CDR2 is SYGVNS in the germline V gene. V trimming: 5 bases; J trimming: 3 bases; junction bases outside the gene matches: 10. Sequencing was carried out using naive CD4+ T cells from PBMCs. Subset specified: CD45RA+ positively selected. The chain is built from TRBV25-1 and TRBJ2-7; 7 bases fit TRBD2. The origin of this receptor is a man aged 18 to 30 in good health. Some clones in this sample may be carry-over from other donors' samples. CDR3 sequence (DNA): TGTGCCAGCAGTCCTTCCGGGAGGCCCAGCTACGAGCAGTACTTC. It is translated as CASSPSGRPSYEQYF.